This TCR beta chain was identified during a study of T cell repertoires in cytomegalovirus infection. Study-wide background: A matching HLA type, together with CMV infection, was signaled by public TCR beta signatures.

In TCRdb, the reads were re-called with MiXCR into one record per CDR3 protein. The data show roughly 250,000 distinct CDR3 sequences, approximately 22% seen once. Study-wide results and limits: CMV-specific TCR beta clonotypes restricted by HLA-C dominated the ex vivo response. The study identified carriers of CMV plus the relevant HLA from cumulative public TCR beta family frequency.

This clonotype was picked up a small number of times. Antigen unknown. The V end was cut by 6 bases, the J end by 4 bases, with 15 bases between. The V gene's germline CDR1 is SQVTM and CDR2 ANQGSEA. The CDR3 consists of 14 residues. Sequencing input: CD8+ T cells from PBMCs. The J gene is TRBJ2-2, the V gene TRBV29-1; TRBD1 might be the D (5 bases). This sequence originates from a human donor in good health (CMV status not recorded). Some clones in this sample may be carry-over from other donors' samples. The CDR3: CSVVTATGTGELFF. The CDR3 DNA follows: TGCAGCGTCGTGACAGCCACAGGCACCGGGGAGCTGTTTTTT.